This T cell receptor beta chain was sequenced during a study of T cell clonotyping in hematopoietic cell transplantation. Trimming took 1 base from V and 5 from J, leaving 26 bases between them. The length of the CDR3 is 20 residues. The assay was immunoSEQ multiplex PCR, and TCRdb's table has in-frame clones only and misses some. Of more than 70,000 clones in the sample, about 95% were seen once. Time point reported: recipient sample about 28 days before transplant, after cytoreduction. The chain joins TRBV6-7 to TRBJ2-2, with D perhaps assigned TRBD1 or TRBD2 (5 bases each). TRBV6-7 is classed as an ORF, of uncertain function. The sample in question was peripheral blood mononuclear cells, obtained before stem cell transplant. The receptor's source is a woman between 50 and 59 years old with acute myeloid leukemia. Some clones in this sample may be carry-over from other donors' samples. The CDR3 DNA is TGTGCCAGCAGTTACTATCTATCCGGGGAAGCGGACACAACGACCGGGGAGCTGTTTTTT. As protein: CASSYYLSGEADTTTGELFF.